Listed below are T cell receptor beta chains from one sample, sequenced in a study of blood T cell repertoires in COVID-19. Generated by immunoSEQ multiplex PCR, the TCRdb table keeps only in-frame clones and is missing some. Among some 150,000 clones, over 75% were seen once, and the ten largest hold 15%. Sequencing was carried out using peripheral blood. These receptors originate from a woman aged 35 to 49 with acute or convalescent COVID-19. CDR3s include the opening cysteine and the closing phenylalanine or tryptophan. A D gene is named only where the DNA matches it firmly. Clone size, where shown, is once, few, many, or a class for clones that have expanded.

v_gene: TRBV6-5
d_gene: -
abundance: few
j_gene: TRBJ2-7
CDR3aa: CASWDITTRQYF
CDR3nt: TGTGCCAGCTGGGACATTACTACGAGGCAGTACTTC

v_gene: TRBV4-1
d_gene: TRBD2
abundance: -
j_gene: TRBJ2-3
CDR3aa: CASSQDTLAGGGDTQYF
CDR3nt: TGCGCCAGCAGCCAAGATACTTTAGCGGGGGGAGGGGATACGCAGTATTTT

v_gene: TRBV19
d_gene: -
abundance: -
j_gene: TRBJ2-3
CDR3aa: CASSMEWRATDTQYF
CDR3nt: TGTGCCAGTAGTATGGAGTGGCGGGCCACAGATACGCAGTATTTT

v_gene: TRBV9
d_gene: -
abundance: -
j_gene: TRBJ2-2
CDR3aa: CASSVDSAEANTGELFF
CDR3nt: TGTGCCAGCAGCGTAGATTCGGCGGAAGCGAACACCGGGGAGCTGTTTTTT

v_gene: TRBV5-1
d_gene: TRBD2
abundance: -
j_gene: TRBJ2-1
CDR3aa: CASSLTSARHSNEQFF
CDR3nt: TGCGCCAGCAGTCTCACTAGCGCGAGACACAGTAATGAGCAGTTCTTC

v_gene: TRBV24-1
d_gene: -
abundance: -
j_gene: TRBJ1-2
CDR3aa: CATSDQTGYGYTF
CDR3nt: TGTGCCACCAGTGACCAGACAGGTTACGGCTACACCTTC

v_gene: TRBV4-1
d_gene: TRBD2
abundance: -
j_gene: TRBJ2-1
CDR3aa: CASSQETLAGGRWSEQFF
CDR3nt: TGCGCCAGCAGCCAAGAGACCCTAGCGGGGGGCCGGTGGAGTGAGCAGTTCTTC

v_gene: TRBV19
d_gene: -
abundance: -
j_gene: TRBJ1-6
CDR3aa: CASSPTRGVKVSPLHF
CDR3nt: TGTGCCAGTAGTCCCACCCGCGGGGTGAAGGTTTCACCCCTCCACTTT

v_gene: TRBV5-4
d_gene: TRBD2
abundance: -
j_gene: TRBJ2-2
CDR3aa: CASSTGLAVDTGELFF
CDR3nt: TGTGCCAGCAGCACCGGACTAGCGGTCGACACCGGGGAGCTGTTTTTT

v_gene: TRBV11-2
d_gene: -
abundance: -
j_gene: TRBJ1-2
CDR3aa: CASSLQLDYGYTF
CDR3nt: TGTGCCAGCAGCTTACAACTTGACTATGGCTACACCTTC

v_gene: TRBV5-4
d_gene: -
abundance: -
j_gene: TRBJ2-3
CDR3aa: CASGHKRESVADTQYF
CDR3nt: TGTGCCAGTGGGCATAAACGGGAGTCGGTAGCAGATACGCAGTATTTT

v_gene: TRBV6-5
d_gene: -
abundance: few
j_gene: TRBJ1-2
CDR3aa: CASSYAGRMGGYTF
CDR3nt: TGTGCCAGCAGTTACGCTGGGAGAATGGGTGGCTACACCTTC

v_gene: TRBV7-3
d_gene: -
abundance: -
j_gene: TRBJ2-5
CDR3aa: CASSFAGAGRETQYF
CDR3nt: TGTGCCAGCAGCTTTGCAGGGGCTGGAAGAGAGACCCAGTACTTC

v_gene: TRBV30
d_gene: -
abundance: -
j_gene: TRBJ1-1
CDR3aa: CAWSTPILDRGTEAFF
CDR3nt: TGTGCCTGGAGCACCCCAATCCTCGACAGAGGCACTGAAGCTTTCTTT

v_gene: TRBV2
d_gene: TRBD2
abundance: -
j_gene: TRBJ2-1
CDR3aa: CASRVTSGGYNEQFF
CDR3nt: TGTGCCAGCAGAGTTACTAGCGGGGGTTACAATGAGCAGTTCTTC

v_gene: TRBV4-1
d_gene: -
abundance: -
j_gene: TRBJ2-7
CDR3aa: CASSQVNEMYEQYF
CDR3nt: TGCGCCAGCAGCCAAGTGAACGAGATGTACGAGCAATACTTC

v_gene: TRBV27
d_gene: -
abundance: -
j_gene: TRBJ2-3
CDR3aa: CASSLLGVVRGTDTQYF
CDR3nt: TGTGCCAGCAGTTTACTAGGTGTCGTACGAGGCACAGATACGCAGTATTTT

v_gene: TRBV18
d_gene: TRBD2
abundance: few
j_gene: TRBJ2-2
CDR3aa: CASSPSGGNTGELFF
CDR3nt: TGTGCCAGCTCACCTAGCGGGGGGAACACCGGGGAGCTGTTTTTT

v_gene: TRBV4-2
d_gene: -
abundance: -
j_gene: TRBJ2-4
CDR3aa: CASSQGGQGSRQNIQYF
CDR3nt: TGTGCCAGCAGCCAAGGCGGGCAAGGTTCCCGACAAAACATTCAGTACTTC

v_gene: TRBV28
d_gene: TRBD1
abundance: -
j_gene: TRBJ1-4
CDR3aa: CASKAGGREKLFF
CDR3nt: TGTGCCAGCAAGGCAGGGGGTCGTGAAAAACTGTTTTTT

v_gene: TRBV9
d_gene: TRBD2
abundance: -
j_gene: TRBJ2-5
CDR3aa: CASEEPLAGGTSGETQYF
CDR3nt: TGTGCCAGCGAGGAACCCCTAGCGGGGGGGACCTCCGGGGAGACCCAGTACTTC

v_gene: TRBV28
d_gene: -
abundance: -
j_gene: TRBJ1-1
CDR3aa: CASSFGLYQVEAFF
CDR3nt: TGTGCCAGCAGTTTTGGACTATATCAAGTCGAAGCTTTCTTT

v_gene: TRBV6-5
d_gene: -
abundance: few
j_gene: TRBJ2-7
CDR3aa: CASTRLTGGEQYF
CDR3nt: TGTGCCAGCACGAGGCTAACAGGCGGCGAGCAGTACTTC

v_gene: TRBV27
d_gene: -
abundance: -
j_gene: TRBJ2-1
CDR3aa: CASSPLAANPYNEQFF
CDR3nt: TGTGCCAGCAGTCCCTTAGCGGCAAACCCCTACAATGAGCAGTTCTTC

v_gene: TRBV5-4
d_gene: TRBD2
abundance: once
j_gene: TRBJ2-5
CDR3aa: CASSYKGLAGGAETQYF
CDR3nt: TGTGCCAGCAGCTATAAGGGACTAGCGGGAGGGGCAGAGACCCAGTACTTC

v_gene: TRBV7-3
d_gene: TRBD1
abundance: -
j_gene: TRBJ2-5
CDR3aa: CASSKDRGVETQYF
CDR3nt: TGTGCCAGCAGCAAAGACAGGGGCGTAGAGACCCAGTACTTC

v_gene: TRBV30
d_gene: TRBD2
abundance: few
j_gene: TRBJ2-7
CDR3aa: CAWSVGGGLYEQYF
CDR3nt: TGTGCCTGGAGTGTAGGCGGGGGGCTCTACGAGCAGTACTTC

v_gene: TRBV2
d_gene: TRBD2
abundance: -
j_gene: TRBJ2-3
CDR3aa: CASSYRAGTSTDTQYF
CDR3nt: TGTGCCAGCAGTTACCGAGCGGGAACTAGCACAGATACGCAGTATTTT

v_gene: TRBV5-1
d_gene: -
abundance: -
j_gene: TRBJ2-7
CDR3aa: CASSWGDGSYEQYF
CDR3nt: TGCGCCAGCAGCTGGGGGGACGGCTCCTACGAGCAGTACTTC

v_gene: TRBV2
d_gene: -
abundance: -
j_gene: TRBJ2-2
CDR3aa: CASRGGANTGELFF
CDR3nt: TGTGCCAGCAGAGGAGGCGCGAACACCGGGGAGCTGTTTTTT

v_gene: TRBV5-4
d_gene: -
abundance: -
j_gene: TRBJ2-2
CDR3aa: CASSLTVASGELFF
CDR3nt: TGTGCCAGCAGCTTGACCGTAGCTTCCGGGGAGCTGTTTTTT

v_gene: TRBV28
d_gene: TRBD1
abundance: -
j_gene: TRBJ1-1
CDR3aa: CASSEYRGQGTEAFF
CDR3nt: TGTGCCAGCAGTGAATACAGGGGCCAGGGGACTGAAGCTTTCTTT

v_gene: TRBV30
d_gene: -
abundance: few
j_gene: TRBJ1-2
CDR3aa: CALSQQQGNYGYTF
CDR3nt: TGTGCCCTATCCCAACAACAGGGAAACTATGGCTACACCTTC

v_gene: TRBV7-2
d_gene: TRBD1
abundance: once
j_gene: TRBJ1-2
CDR3aa: CASSTGQGEYGYTF
CDR3nt: TGTGCCAGCAGCACCGGACAGGGGGAATATGGCTACACCTTC

v_gene: TRBV14
d_gene: TRBD1
abundance: -
j_gene: TRBJ2-7
CDR3aa: CASSLTTGDRMFYEQYF
CDR3nt: TGTGCCAGCAGCCTCACCACCGGGGACAGGATGTTCTACGAGCAGTACTTC

v_gene: TRBV7-2
d_gene: TRBD1
abundance: -
j_gene: TRBJ2-2
CDR3aa: CASRGQTTGELFF
CDR3nt: TGTGCCAGCAGGGGACAGACAACCGGGGAGCTGTTTTTT

v_gene: TRBV18
d_gene: -
abundance: -
j_gene: TRBJ1-5
CDR3aa: CASSPAASLNQPQHF
CDR3nt: TGTGCCAGCTCACCAGCGGCCAGCTTAAATCAGCCCCAGCATTTT

v_gene: TRBV29-1
d_gene: TRBD1
abundance: few
j_gene: TRBJ2-3
CDR3aa: CSVMGTGWPDTQYF
CDR3nt: TGCAGCGTGATGGGGACAGGCTGGCCAGATACGCAGTATTTT

v_gene: TRBV4-1
d_gene: TRBD2
abundance: once
j_gene: TRBJ2-1
CDR3aa: CASSPTTSGIYNEQFF
CDR3nt: TGCGCCAGCAGCCCAACTACTAGCGGGATCTACAATGAGCAGTTCTTC

v_gene: TRBV7-3
d_gene: -
abundance: -
j_gene: TRBJ2-6
CDR3aa: CASSASGTGANVLTF
CDR3nt: TGTGCCAGCAGCGCCTCAGGGACTGGGGCCAACGTCCTGACTTTC